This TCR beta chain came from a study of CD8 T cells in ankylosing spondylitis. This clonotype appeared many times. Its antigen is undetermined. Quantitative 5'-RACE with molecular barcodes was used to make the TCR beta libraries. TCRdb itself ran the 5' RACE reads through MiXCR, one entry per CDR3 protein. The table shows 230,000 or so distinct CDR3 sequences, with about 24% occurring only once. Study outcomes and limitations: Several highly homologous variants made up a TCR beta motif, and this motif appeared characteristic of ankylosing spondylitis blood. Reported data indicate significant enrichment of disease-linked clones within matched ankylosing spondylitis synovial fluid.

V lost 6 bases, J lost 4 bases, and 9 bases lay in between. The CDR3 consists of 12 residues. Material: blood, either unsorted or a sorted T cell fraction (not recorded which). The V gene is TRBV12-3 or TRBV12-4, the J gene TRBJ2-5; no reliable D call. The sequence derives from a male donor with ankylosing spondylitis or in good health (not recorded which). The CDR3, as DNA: TGTGCCAGCAGCCTCCTAGGAGAGACCCAGTACTTC. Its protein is CASSLLGETQYF.